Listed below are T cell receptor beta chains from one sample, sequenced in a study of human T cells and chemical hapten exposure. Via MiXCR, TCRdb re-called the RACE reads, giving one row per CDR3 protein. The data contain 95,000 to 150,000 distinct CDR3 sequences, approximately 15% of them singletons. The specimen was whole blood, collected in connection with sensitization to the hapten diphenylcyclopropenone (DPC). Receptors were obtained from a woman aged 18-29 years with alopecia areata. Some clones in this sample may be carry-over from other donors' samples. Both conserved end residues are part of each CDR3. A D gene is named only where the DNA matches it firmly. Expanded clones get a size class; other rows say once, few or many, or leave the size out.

cdr3_nt: TGCAGCGTTGACCAGGGCCTTAAGCTGTTTTTT
cdr3_aa: CSVDQGLKLFF
v_call: TRBV29-1
cdr3_length: 11
clone_size: many
d_call: .
j_call: TRBJ1-4

cdr3_nt: TGTGCCAGCAGCCAAGATGGGCCCTCTGGAAACACCATATATTTT
cdr3_aa: CASSQDGPSGNTIYF
v_call: TRBV4-2
cdr3_length: 15
clone_size: many
d_call: .
j_call: TRBJ1-3

cdr3_nt: TGTGCCAGCTCACCACCGGCGCCTGGGGAAGCTTTCTTT
cdr3_aa: CASSPPAPGEAFF
v_call: TRBV18
cdr3_length: 13
clone_size: many
d_call: .
j_call: TRBJ1-1

cdr3_nt: TGTGCCAGCAGTGAACTCCGGGAGACCCAGTACTTC
cdr3_aa: CASSELRETQYF
v_call: TRBV9
cdr3_length: 12
clone_size: few
d_call: .
j_call: TRBJ2-5

cdr3_nt: TGTGCCAGCAGCCAAGAAGGGATAAACACTGAAGCTTTCTTT
cdr3_aa: CASSQEGINTEAFF
v_call: TRBV3-1
cdr3_length: 14
clone_size: many
d_call: .
j_call: TRBJ1-1

cdr3_nt: TGTGCCAGCAGCTTGTGGGGAGCTAATGAAAAACTGTTTTTT
cdr3_aa: CASSLWGANEKLFF
v_call: TRBV5-5
cdr3_length: 14
clone_size: .
d_call: .
j_call: TRBJ1-4

cdr3_nt: TGTGCCAGCTCACCACCCAAGGGCACAGATACGCAGTATTTT
cdr3_aa: CASSPPKGTDTQYF
v_call: TRBV18
cdr3_length: 14
clone_size: .
d_call: .
j_call: TRBJ2-3

cdr3_nt: TGCGCCAGCAGCCAAGTGGCAGGGGGGGGCGGCTCTGAAGCTTTCTTT
cdr3_aa: CASSQVAGGGGSEAFF
v_call: TRBV4-3
cdr3_length: 16
clone_size: few
d_call: TRBD1
j_call: TRBJ1-1

cdr3_nt: TGCGCCAGCAGCCAAGGGGCGGGGCGGGGTGAGCAGTTCTTC
cdr3_aa: CASSQGAGRGEQFF
v_call: TRBV4-3
cdr3_length: 14
clone_size: few
d_call: .
j_call: TRBJ2-1

cdr3_nt: TGTGCCAGCAGCCAGGAAGGGACAGGGGTGTCCTACGAGCAGTACTTC
cdr3_aa: CASSQEGTGVSYEQYF
v_call: TRBV7-2
cdr3_length: 16
clone_size: .
d_call: TRBD1
j_call: TRBJ2-7

cdr3_nt: TGTGCCAGCAGTTTAGGGGGACCCGTATCCTACGAGCAGTACTTC
cdr3_aa: CASSLGGPVSYEQYF
v_call: TRBV12-3/TRBV12-4
cdr3_length: 15
clone_size: .
d_call: .
j_call: TRBJ2-7

cdr3_nt: TGTGCCAGCAGCTTCGGGACGGATAACACCGGGGAGCTGTTTTTT
cdr3_aa: CASSFGTDNTGELFF
v_call: TRBV9
cdr3_length: 15
clone_size: .
d_call: .
j_call: TRBJ2-2

cdr3_nt: TGTGCCAGCGACTGGAAATATGGCTACACCTTC
cdr3_aa: CASDWKYGYTF
v_call: TRBV6-2/TRBV6-3
cdr3_length: 11
clone_size: .
d_call: .
j_call: TRBJ1-2

cdr3_nt: TGTGCCAGCAGTCCCTTCCCCACCCGGGTCAGGAATGAGCAGTTCTTC
cdr3_aa: CASSPFPTRVRNEQFF
v_call: TRBV6-2/TRBV6-3
cdr3_length: 16
clone_size: many
d_call: .
j_call: TRBJ2-1

cdr3_nt: TGTGCCAGCAAATTGACGGCGGGGGGTACCTACGAGCAGTACTTC
cdr3_aa: CASKLTAGGTYEQYF
v_call: TRBV6-6
cdr3_length: 15
clone_size: .
d_call: TRBD2
j_call: TRBJ2-7

cdr3_nt: TGCGCCAGCAGCCAAGATCCAGGGGAGGGCTACACCTTC
cdr3_aa: CASSQDPGEGYTF
v_call: TRBV4-1
cdr3_length: 13
clone_size: many
d_call: .
j_call: TRBJ1-2

cdr3_nt: TGTGCCAGCAGCTTAGCTTCCGGGGAGCTGTTCTTC
cdr3_aa: CASSLASGELFF
v_call: TRBV7-8
cdr3_length: 12
clone_size: .
d_call: .
j_call: TRBJ2-1

cdr3_nt: TGCGCCAGCAGCTTGACCGAAACCTTACGAGAGCAGTATTTT
cdr3_aa: CASSLTETLREQYF
v_call: TRBV5-1
cdr3_length: 14
clone_size: few
d_call: .
j_call: TRBJ2-3

cdr3_nt: TGTGCCAGCAGCTCCACTAGCGGGGGGCAGAATGAGCAGTTCTTC
cdr3_aa: CASSSTSGGQNEQFF
v_call: TRBV11-3
cdr3_length: 15
clone_size: many
d_call: TRBD2
j_call: TRBJ2-1

cdr3_nt: TGTGCCAGCAGCAAACCGGGACCCGCCTACGAGCAGTACTTC
cdr3_aa: CASSKPGPAYEQYF
v_call: TRBV7-9
cdr3_length: 14
clone_size: few
d_call: .
j_call: TRBJ2-7

cdr3_nt: TGTGCCAGCAGCCTCCGGGGCTCCTACAATGAGCAGTTCTTC
cdr3_aa: CASSLRGSYNEQFF
v_call: TRBV11-2
cdr3_length: 14
clone_size: .
d_call: .
j_call: TRBJ2-1

cdr3_nt: TGTGCCAGCAGTTACCTACAGGGGATGGGCAATCAGCCCCAGCATTTT
cdr3_aa: CASSYLQGMGNQPQHF
v_call: TRBV6-6
cdr3_length: 16
clone_size: many
d_call: TRBD1
j_call: TRBJ1-5

cdr3_nt: TGTGCCAGCCGGAAAGGGGACAGGGTGTACAATGAGCAGTTCTTC
cdr3_aa: CASRKGDRVYNEQFF
v_call: TRBV6-2/TRBV6-3
cdr3_length: 15
clone_size: many
d_call: TRBD1
j_call: TRBJ2-1

cdr3_nt: TGTGCCAGCAGCTCGTTCGGCGGAGGGGCTTTCTTT
cdr3_aa: CASSSFGGGAFF
v_call: TRBV28
cdr3_length: 12
clone_size: once
d_call: .
j_call: TRBJ1-1

cdr3_nt: TGTGCCAGCAGCGTAGGTGGAAACACCATATATTTT
cdr3_aa: CASSVGGNTIYF
v_call: TRBV9
cdr3_length: 12
clone_size: .
d_call: .
j_call: TRBJ1-3

cdr3_nt: TGTGCCAGCAGTTTAAACCCGACGAGCTCCTACAATGAGCAGTTCTTC
cdr3_aa: CASSLNPTSSYNEQFF
v_call: TRBV28
cdr3_length: 16
clone_size: .
d_call: .
j_call: TRBJ2-1

cdr3_nt: TGTGCCAGCAGCAAAGCGGTGGAGGGTCTTGAAGACTATGGCTACACCTTC
cdr3_aa: CASSKAVEGLEDYGYTF
v_call: TRBV21-1
cdr3_length: 17
clone_size: .
d_call: .
j_call: TRBJ1-2

cdr3_nt: TGTGCCACCAGCAGAGCGGGACTAGAGGGGACCCAGTACTTC
cdr3_aa: CATSRAGLEGTQYF
v_call: TRBV15
cdr3_length: 14
clone_size: many
d_call: TRBD2
j_call: TRBJ2-5

cdr3_nt: TGCAGCGGGAATGGACTAGCGGGAGGGGGTGAGCAGTTCTTC
cdr3_aa: CSGNGLAGGGEQFF
v_call: TRBV29-1
cdr3_length: 14
clone_size: few
d_call: TRBD2
j_call: TRBJ2-1

cdr3_nt: TGTGCCAGCCGCTCCGGGACAGGCTCGAACACCGGGGAGCTGTTTTTT
cdr3_aa: CASRSGTGSNTGELFF
v_call: TRBV27
cdr3_length: 16
clone_size: .
d_call: TRBD1
j_call: TRBJ2-2

cdr3_nt: TGTGCCACCAGTGATCGCGGGGGCACCATATATTTT
cdr3_aa: CATSDRGGTIYF
v_call: TRBV24-1
cdr3_length: 12
clone_size: .
d_call: .
j_call: TRBJ1-3

cdr3_nt: TGTGCCAGCAGTTTATTCCGACTAGCGGGGGTGTCCTACAATGAGCAGTTCTTC
cdr3_aa: CASSLFRLAGVSYNEQFF
v_call: TRBV27
cdr3_length: 18
clone_size: many
d_call: TRBD2
j_call: TRBJ2-1

cdr3_nt: TGCGCCAGCAGTCAATTTTCGGGTACGGCGGAAGCGAACACCGGGGAGCTGTTTTTT
cdr3_aa: CASSQFSGTAEANTGELFF
v_call: TRBV23-1
cdr3_length: 19
clone_size: many
d_call: .
j_call: TRBJ2-2

cdr3_nt: TGTGCCAGCAGGGACGGGGAGCTGTTTTTT
cdr3_aa: CASRDGELFF
v_call: TRBV6-2/TRBV6-3
cdr3_length: 10
clone_size: few
d_call: .
j_call: TRBJ2-2

cdr3_nt: TGTGCCAGCAGTTCCCCGGCTGGACGGTCCTACGAGCAGTACTTC
cdr3_aa: CASSSPAGRSYEQYF
v_call: TRBV28
cdr3_length: 15
clone_size: .
d_call: .
j_call: TRBJ2-7

cdr3_nt: TGCGCCAGCAGCTTGGCCCGTTTGGGCTACGAGCAGTACTTC
cdr3_aa: CASSLARLGYEQYF
v_call: TRBV5-1
cdr3_length: 14
clone_size: few
d_call: .
j_call: TRBJ2-7

cdr3_nt: TGTGCCAGCAGCTCGCGTGCATCTGGAAACACCATATATTTT
cdr3_aa: CASSSRASGNTIYF
v_call: TRBV7-6
cdr3_length: 14
clone_size: many
d_call: .
j_call: TRBJ1-3

cdr3_nt: TGTGCCAGCAGCGATACAGGGGATGATGGCTACACCTTC
cdr3_aa: CASSDTGDDGYTF
v_call: TRBV5-8
cdr3_length: 13
clone_size: many
d_call: TRBD1
j_call: TRBJ1-2

cdr3_nt: TGTGCCAGCTCACCGCAGAGTGGGGGGGCCTACGAGCAGTACTTC
cdr3_aa: CASSPQSGGAYEQYF
v_call: TRBV18
cdr3_length: 15
clone_size: .
d_call: TRBD2
j_call: TRBJ2-7

cdr3_nt: TGTGCCAGTCCGAACAGGGGCACAGATACGCAGTATTTT
cdr3_aa: CASPNRGTDTQYF
v_call: TRBV19
cdr3_length: 13
clone_size: .
d_call: .
j_call: TRBJ2-3

cdr3_nt: TGCGCCAGCAGCCTGGCACGGTCTGGAAACACCATATATTTT
cdr3_aa: CASSLARSGNTIYF
v_call: TRBV4-3
cdr3_length: 14
clone_size: .
d_call: .
j_call: TRBJ1-3

cdr3_nt: TGTGCCACCAGGCTAGGGGGAACACAAGAGACCCAGTACTTC
cdr3_aa: CATRLGGTQETQYF
v_call: TRBV15
cdr3_length: 14
clone_size: .
d_call: .
j_call: TRBJ2-5

cdr3_nt: TGTGCCAGTAGTATAGGGGTCTCGCCCCAAGAGACCCAGTACTTC
cdr3_aa: CASSIGVSPQETQYF
v_call: TRBV19
cdr3_length: 15
clone_size: few
d_call: .
j_call: TRBJ2-5

cdr3_nt: TGCAGCGGCGGACAGGGGGCAAACACCGGGGAGCTGTTTTTT
cdr3_aa: CSGGQGANTGELFF
v_call: TRBV29-1
cdr3_length: 14
clone_size: .
d_call: TRBD1
j_call: TRBJ2-2

cdr3_nt: TGCGCCAGCCCCCCGGGGCTCCGCCAAGAGACCCAGTACTTC
cdr3_aa: CASPPGLRQETQYF
v_call: TRBV10-2
cdr3_length: 14
clone_size: .
d_call: .
j_call: TRBJ2-5

cdr3_nt: TGTGCCAGTATCCAACAGGGAACCTATGGCTACACCTTC
cdr3_aa: CASIQQGTYGYTF
v_call: TRBV19
cdr3_length: 13
clone_size: .
d_call: .
j_call: TRBJ1-2

cdr3_nt: TGTGCCAGCAGCTTACCCACAGGGGGCAGGTCCTACGAGCAGTACTTC
cdr3_aa: CASSLPTGGRSYEQYF
v_call: TRBV11-2
cdr3_length: 16
clone_size: many
d_call: TRBD1
j_call: TRBJ2-7